The clone carrying this T cell receptor (beta chain) was seen a few times. Regarding time point: blood at routine non-recurrence follow-up after resection. Sequencing was performed on whole RNA extracted from tumor and nontumor lung tissue, or from frozen PBMC, and the material was left unsorted. One entry per CDR3 protein results from TCRdb running MiXCR on the 5' RACE reads. The sample carries 15,000 to 20,000 distinct CDR3 sequences, over 8.5% recorded once. The sample is drawn from a study of spatial heterogeneity in lung cancer. The wider study: PBMC samples from follow-up, where available, were sequenced a median of roughly 2 years after resection.

Germline V gene lookup returns CDR1 KGHSH and CDR2 LQKENI. This CDR3 comprises 11 residues. Trimming removed 3 bases from V and 8 bases from J, with 5 bases in between. This clonotype originated in a male donor with early-stage non-small cell lung cancer. The rearrangement links TRBV18 to TRBJ2-1; D is possibly TRBD2 (5 bases). The material was PBMCs, obtained at follow-up. The CDR3 protein is CASSPGDEQFF. The CDR3 nucleotides are TGTGCCAGCTCACCCGGGGATGAGCAGTTCTTC.